This paragraph reports one TCR beta chain. Its antigen is not known. Losses at the gene ends were 5 bases for V and 3 bases for J; bases not matched to a gene: 9. The CDR3 length is 15 residues. This sample is drawn from a study of T-cell reconstitution after alpha-beta-depleted transplantation in children. For TCRbeta, the library was prepared with unique molecular identifiers. TCRdb recomputed calls from the PCR reads with MiXCR, one row per CDR3 protein. The data contain about 870,000 distinct CDR3 sequences, roughly 16% of them singletons. Whole-study findings and limits: It was reported that alpha-beta T cells came from several hundred expanded graft clones (about two months after transplant). T-cell counts and diversity at one year following transplant were attributed mainly to newly produced T cells. Some patients showed high day-60 TCRbeta diversity, which derived from surviving recipient T cells and thymic progenitors.

This sequence was found in a male patient between 10 and 17 years old who had a stem cell transplant for acute lymphoblastic leukemia, so the T cells may come from the graft donor. This specimen was PBMCs, mostly from graft donor cells, taken 360 days after TCRalphabeta/CD19-depleted stem cell transplant. This rearrangement joins TRBV12-3 or TRBV12-4 to TRBJ2-7, with 8 bases aligning to TRBD2. CDR3 sequence: CASSPGLGGGYEQYF. CDR3 nucleotide sequence: TGTGCCAGCAGTCCGGGACTAGGAGGGGGCTACGAGCAGTACTTC.